The 27 T cell receptor beta chains given below trace back to one sample, sequenced in a study of OX40 agonist ivuxolimab in advanced cancers. Libraries were prepared through the immunoSEQ multiplex PCR assay. Drawn from immuneACCESS, this table holds only the in-frame rearrangements with V and J called that TCRdb kept. Clones are partly lost; checked studies trace under half to an unresolved V gene and leave the rest unexplained. Present in this sample are 50,000 to 65,000 clones, 81% of which were seen just once. The top ten hold around 1% of the sample. The sample here was CD4+ or CD8+ T cells sorted from blood, taken in a trial of the OX40 agonist ivuxolimab. The receptors come from an adult with an advanced solid tumor such as melanoma, head and neck, liver or kidney cancer.

The chain has TRBV7-9 and TRBJ1-3; D is unresolved. The ends were cut back, 1 base at V and 4 bases at J, with 14 bases in the middle. CDR3 size: 16 residues. CDR1 is SEHNR and CDR2 is FQNEAQ in the germline V gene (reference sequence). This chain's CDR3 is CASSLVSGKSGNTIYF. As DNA, the CDR3 is TGTGCCAGCAGCTTAGTGAGCGGCAAATCGGGAAACACCATATATTTT.

The gene calls are TRBV9 and TRBJ2-3, with D possibly called TRBD1 or TRBD2 (6 bases each). CDR3 length: 14 residues. Germline CDR1 is SGDLS and CDR2 is YYNGEE. The ends were cut back, 0 bases at V and 4 bases at J, with 9 bases in the middle. The CDR3 is CASSVDREADTQYF. For the CDR3, the DNA is TGTGCCAGCAGCGTAGACAGGGAGGCAGATACGCAGTATTTT. Looking up the rest from reference TRBV9 and TRBJ2-3 gives the full variable domain: DSGVTQTPKHLITATGQRVTLRCSPRSGDLSVYWYQQSLDQGLQFLIQYYNGEERAKGNILERFSAQQFPDLHSELNLSSLELGDSALYFCASSVDREADTQYFGPGTRLTVL.

The chain links TRBV5-4 to TRBJ1-3, with D possibly being TRBD1 (5 bases). This CDR3 is 18 amino acids long. Trimming shortened V by 4 bases and J by 5 bases, and 25 bases separated the two germline ends. CDR1 is SGHNT, CDR2 YYREEE, per germline (reference sequence). The CDR3: CASSPQGGRDFRRNTIYF. CDR3 nucleotide sequence: TGTGCCAGCAGCCCACAAGGAGGCAGGGACTTTAGGAGAAACACCATATATTTT.

The rearrangement links TRBV30 to TRBJ2-2; TRBD1 is a possible D gene (5 bases). This CDR3 spans 11 amino acids. V was shortened by 5 bases and J by 4 bases, with 5 bases between the two germline ends. In germline, CDR1 is GTSNPN, CDR2 SVGIG (reference sequence). The CDR3 reads CAWGATGELFF. The CDR3 bases are TGTGCCTGGGGGGCCACCGGGGAGCTGTTTTTT.

The rearrangement links TRBV7-9 to TRBJ2-1, with D maybe TRBD1 (6 bases). V lost 7 bases and J lost 7, with 17 bases in between. The CDR3 spans 14 residues. Germline lookup yields CDR1 SEHNR and CDR2 FQNEAQ (reference sequence). The CDR3 reads CASTLQGLGNEQFF. CDR3 DNA: TGTGCCAGCACCCTACAGGGTCTGGGTAATGAGCAGTTCTTC.

This sequence joins TRBV6-5 and TRBJ2-5; 7 bases fit TRBD1. CDR1 MNHEY and CDR2 SVGAGI come from the germline V gene. V shed 6 bases and J 2 bases; nucleotides not matched to a gene: 3. CDR3 size: 13 residues. CDR3 protein: CASRRGQQETQYF. CDR3 nucleotides: TGTGCCAGCAGAAGGGGACAGCAAGAGACCCAGTACTTC.

This clone has a handful of counts. The V call is TRBV10-1, the J call TRBJ1-5; no clear D. CDR3 size: 13 residues. V lost 2 bases, J lost 3 bases, and 5 bases lay in between. CDR1 and CDR2 from the germline V gene are WNHNN and SYGVQD (reference sequence). The CDR3 region has the DNA TGCGCCAGCAGTGAGGGAACCAATCAGCCCCAGCATTTT. It codes for CASSEGTNQPQHF.

V usage is TRBV7-2 and J usage is TRBJ1-1; D is unresolved. CDR1 and CDR2 (germline): SGHTA, FQGNSA. With 4 bases removed from V and 12 bases from J, the gap between germline ends came to 15 bases. The CDR3 loop spans 12 amino acids. This chain's CDR3 is CASSSPGRETFF. For the CDR3, the DNA is TGTGCCAGCAGCTCTCCCGGGAGGGAAACTTTCTTT.

The chain couples TRBV6-1 to TRBJ1-1, with unresolved D. Germline CDR1 and CDR2: MNHNS and SASEGT. The CDR3 spans 14 residues. Trimming took 7 bases from V and 7 from J, leaving 19 bases between them. The CDR3 sequence is CASKRAQSRGEAFF. CDR3 DNA sequence: TGTGCCAGCAAACGAGCACAGAGTAGAGGTGAAGCTTTCTTT.

The V call is TRBV5-4, the J call TRBJ2-1, with 7 positions matching TRBD2. Per germline, CDR1 SGHNT and CDR2 YYREEE (reference sequence). The CDR3 runs 15 residues. J was trimmed by 0 bases and V by 3 bases; bases with no gene match: 3. The CDR3 region is CASSSGGSSYNEQFF. The CDR3 DNA follows: TGTGCCAGCAGCTCCGGGGGGAGCTCCTACAATGAGCAGTTCTTC.

The J gene is TRBJ1-4, the V gene TRBV29-1; 9 bases match TRBD1. V was pared by 6 bases and J by 5 bases, with 4 bases of the junction left unmatched. CDR1 is SQVTM and CDR2 is ANQGSEA in the germline V gene. The CDR3 has 13 residues. In nucleotides, the CDR3 is TGCAGCGTAACCGGGACAGGGAATGAAAAACTGTTTTTT. Translated, it gives CSVTGTGNEKLFF. Full variable domain (missing parts from reference TRBV29-1 and TRBJ1-4): SAVISQKPSRDICQRGTSLTIQCQVDSQVTMMFWYRQQPGQSLTLIATANQGSEATYESGFVIDKFPISRPNLTFSTLTVSNMSPEDSSIYLCSVTGTGNEKLFFGSGTQLSVL.

J is TRBJ2-7 and V is TRBV6-1; TRBD2 matches 12 bases. J was trimmed by 4 bases and V by 2 bases; bases with no gene match: 6. Germline assignment: CDR1 MNHNS and CDR2 SASEGT. This CDR3 region has 16 residues. In DNA form, the CDR3 reads TGTGCCAGCAGTGAAACGGCTAGCGGGGGGGCTTACGAGCAGTACTTC. Protein product: CASSETASGGAYEQYF.

This chain links TRBV29-1 with TRBJ1-1; D remains unclear. Germline V lookup: CDR1 SQVTM, CDR2 ANQGSEA. V gave up 4 bases and J gave up 2 bases, with 8 bases separating them. The CDR3 runs 12 residues. This CDR3 is CSVVSANTEAFF. CDR3 DNA: TGCAGCGTTGTGTCGGCCAACACTGAAGCTTTCTTT.

The chain carries TRBV25-1 and TRBJ1-1, with D tentatively TRBD1 (5 bases). This CDR3 is 18 amino acids long. Germline CDR1 and CDR2: MGHDK and SYGVNS. V was trimmed by 11 bases and J by 4 bases, leaving 32 bases between them. The CDR3 DNA follows: TGTGCCGTAAATAGACACCCACCGGTGATCAGGGAGGGCACTGAAGCTTTCTTT. This codes for CAVNRHPPVIREGTEAFF.

This clone was recorded a few times. This chain uses TRBV6-5 with TRBJ1-2; D gene ambiguous. Germline V gene data show CDR1 as MNHEY and CDR2 as SVGAGI. This CDR3 spans 14 amino acids. Trimming removed 6 bases from V and 1 base from J, with 12 bases in between. The CDR3 region has the DNA TGTGCCAGCAGGACGGCTCAAGTTAACTATGGCTACACCTTC. This encodes CASRTAQVNYGYTF.

The CDR3 DNA reads TGCGCCAGCAGCCAAGAAGTCGACATCTTCTCCTACGAGCAGTACTTC. Its protein is CASSQEVDIFSYEQYF. The chain uses TRBV4-1 and TRBJ2-7, with unresolved D. The ends were cut back, 0 bases at V and 0 bases at J, with 12 bases in the middle. CDR1 MGHRA and CDR2 YSYEKL come from the germline V gene. This CDR3 contains 16 residues.

The chain combines TRBV6-1 with TRBJ2-1; 7 bases map to TRBD1. Germline V gives CDR1 MNHNS, CDR2 SASEGT. The CDR3 is 17 amino acids. Trimming cost V 4 bases and J 1 base; bases outside gene matches: 10. DNA of the CDR3: TGTGCCAGCAGTGTAAGAGGGGGCCAAAGATCCTACAATGAGCAGTTCTTC. The encoded protein is CASSVRGGQRSYNEQFF.

V and J are TRBV10-1 and TRBJ1-1; D might be TRBD1 (5 bases). The CDR3 spans 13 residues. V was cut by 4 bases and J by 10 bases, with 16 bases left in between. Germline lookup yields CDR1 WNHNN and CDR2 SYGVQD (reference sequence). The CDR3 DNA is TGCGCCAGCAGTGGTGGTGTCGGGACTTTAGCTTTCTTT. It translates to CASSGGVGTLAFF.

This chain links TRBV7-9 with TRBJ2-3; D perhaps matches TRBD2 (6 bases). This CDR3 has 13 residues. CDR1 SEHNR and CDR2 FQNEAQ come from the germline V gene (reference sequence). V was cut by 2 bases and J by 15 bases, with 18 bases left in between. This chain's CDR3 is CASSLYPTPGGYF. In DNA, the CDR3 is TGTGCCAGCAGCTTATACCCGACCCCCGGGGGTTATTTT. The full variable domain, in which reference TRBV7-9 and TRBJ2-3 provide the parts outside the CDR3, is DTGVSQNPRHKITKRGQNVTFRCDPISEHNRLYWYRQTLGQGPEFLTYFQNEAQLEKSRLLSDRFSAERPKGSFSTLEIQRTEQGDSAMYLCASSLYPTPGGYFGPGTRLTVL.

The table lists this clone with a few counts. This sequence joins TRBV6-1 and TRBJ2-5; D may be TRBD2 (6 bases). The V and J ends lost 8 bases and 4 bases respectively, with 14 bases between them. Germline values: CDR1 MNHNS, CDR2 SASEGT. The CDR3 runs 13 residues. The CDR3 loop is CASGLGTGETQYF. The CDR3 DNA follows: TGTGCCAGCGGACTGGGGACTGGAGAGACCCAGTACTTC.

The V and J genes are TRBV30 and TRBJ1-6; 8 bases align to TRBD1. Trimming at V came to 8 bases and at J to 11 bases, leaving 8 bases not matched to a gene. The germline CDR1 and CDR2 sequences are GTSNPN and SVGIG (reference sequence). This CDR3 has 12 amino acids. The CDR3 DNA reads as TGTGCCAGCGGGACAGGCGGGCCACCCCTCCACTTT. Encoded protein: CASGTGGPPLHF.

The chain carries TRBV30 and TRBJ2-5, with 11 bases identical to TRBD2. Trimming cost V 1 base and J 5 bases; bases outside gene matches: 3. CDR1 and CDR2 (germline): GTSNPN, SVGIG (reference sequence). This CDR3 is 14 amino acids long. In DNA, the CDR3 is TGTGCCTGGAGTGAGGGACTAGCGGTCGAGACCCAGTACTTC. Protein sequence: CAWSEGLAVETQYF.

The J gene is TRBJ1-1, the V gene TRBV6-5; D gene uncertain. The CDR3 spans 14 residues. From germline, CDR1 is MNHEY and CDR2 SVGAGI. The germline V and J ends were trimmed by 0 bases and 1 base, with 6 bases remaining between them. The CDR3 DNA sequence: TGTGCCAGCAGTTACTCAACCTCGAACACTGAAGCTTTCTTT. Protein: CASSYSTSNTEAFF.

CDR3 bases: TGTGCCAGCAGTCCCCGGGCCCTCTACGAGCAGTACTTC. Residues: CASSPRALYEQYF. The chain has TRBV27 and TRBJ2-7; D is uncertain. Germline V CDR1 and CDR2: MNHEY, SMNVEV (reference sequence). The CDR3 spans 13 residues. The V gene lost 5 bases and the J gene lost 3 bases, with 11 bases spanning the gap.

V usage is TRBV9 and J usage is TRBJ2-3; tentative D call: TRBD2 (7 bases). Trimming cost V 4 bases and J 5 bases, with 17 bases left between them. Germline CDR1 is SGDLS and CDR2 is YYNGEE. The CDR3 length is 15 residues. For the CDR3, the DNA is TGTGCCAGCAGCCCATCGGGGGGCCGGGGAGATACGCAGTATTTT. The encoded protein is CASSPSGGRGDTQYF.

This clone has only a few counts. The V and J genes are TRBV29-1 and TRBJ1-1; D not resolved. The CDR3 is 11 amino acids. V shed 4 bases and J shed 1 base, with 4 bases lying between them. CDR1 and CDR2 (germline): SQVTM, ANQGSEA. Here the CDR3 DNA reads TGCAGCGTTGTTCCGAACACTGAAGCTTTCTTT. It codes for CSVVPNTEAFF.

V gene TRBV11-2 combines with J gene TRBJ2-7; D perhaps matches TRBD2 (6 bases). From germline, CDR1 is SGHAT and CDR2 FQNNGV. The CDR3 covers 15 residues. Between the trimmed V and J ends, which lost 1 base and 0 bases, there was a span of 10 bases. The CDR3 DNA is TGTGCCAGCAGCTTAGTCGGGGGAAGCTCCTACGAGCAGTACTTC. Translation gives CASSLVGGSSYEQYF.